Here is one T cell receptor (beta chain) with its context. This receptor's antigen is unknown. No much larger clonotype is one base removed from it; base qualities were not supplied. Whole blood was collected in K2EDTA tubes by collaborating institutions according to the institutions' own protocols. For TCRbeta analysis, collaborator samples were shipped as frozen whole blood, as isolated PBMCs, or as DNA extracted from either sample type. V is cut back by 5 bases and J by 8 bases, with 13 bases in the junction unmatched. The CDR3 numbers 16 residues from cysteine through phenylalanine. The DNA shown is the 48-base CDR3, in frame from base 1. CDR1 and CDR2 are drawn from the germline V gene (reference sequence): LNHDA, SQIVND. The data belong to a study of blood T cell repertoires in COVID-19 (dated by TCRdb to about 2020). About the full investigation: Collaborator samples came from the United States, Italy and Spain and covered acute and convalescent phases of COVID-19. The prospective study material was composed of cDNA or gDNA derived from T cells, B-cell-depleted T cells, or PBMCs. Deeply sampled blood TCRbeta repertoires from subjects exposed to, actively infected with, or recovered from COVID-19 were included in the dataset. The repertoires were made available in a free public database intended to serve as a resource for research on the immune response to SARS-CoV-2. Samples came from the ongoing ImmuneRACE study (first 160 participants) plus 1,254 subjects from 6 global collaborators. A de-identified subject ID, COVID-19 status, age in years and sex were almost always included in the sample metadata. Where available, HLA class I and class II types were taken from metadata supplied by the sample provider and were not determined by assay-based typing.

TCRbeta CDR3 regions were amplified from genomic DNA by means of the immunoSEQ Assay, a bias-controlled multiplex PCR. The study's own analysis went as follows. Within the assay, amplification of reference gene primers was used to estimate how many nucleated cells each sample contained. To quantify the absolute abundance of each unique TCRbeta CDR3 rearrangement, sequence reads were collapsed and filtered. For each sample, productive Simpson clonality was calculated as the square root of Simpson's diversity index across productive rearrangements. This immuneACCESS table, as held by TCRdb, lists in-frame sequences with V and J called but not all clones. Of the missing ones, under half trace to an unresolved V gene in checked studies; the others have no known cause. V and J calls and clone size come straight from that table; D and trimming were deduced from the DNA. This sample has 90,000 to 100,000 clones in its table, and 86% of those were observed once. Approximately 10% of the sample is held by the ten biggest clonotypes.

Summary of the overall study and its limitations: The amount of clinical and demographic metadata varied by source and participant and was provided uncurated.

This TCR derives from a man aged 50-60 years with acute or convalescent COVID-19. The V and J genes are TRBV19 and TRBJ2-1; the junction holds 9 bases that match TRBD2. The sequencing sample was made of peripheral blood. At the DNA level, the sequence is TGTGCCAGTAGTCCGGGACTAGCCGAGACAAGGGATGAGCAGTTCTTC. Its protein is CASSPGLAETRDEQFF.